The rows below give T cell receptor beta chains drawn from one sample of a study of blood T cells in healthy people across ages. TCRdb re-called the 5' RACE reads with MiXCR, one entry per CDR3 protein. The data hold 780,000 or so distinct CDR3 sequences, with roughly 56% observed a single time. Sample: blood. The receptors were sampled from a man between 35 and 55 years old in good health. The CDR3 runs from the conserved cysteine through the conserved F or W. The order of the fields is V gene, J gene, D gene, clone size, CDR3 protein, CDR3 DNA. D genes are given only for firm matches. Clone size is stated in some rows and not others, as once, few, many or a class when expanded.

TRBV6-2/TRBV6-3,TRBJ2-1,-,-,CASKAGFEEQFF,TGTGCCAGCAAGGCAGGTTTCGAAGAGCAGTTCTTC
TRBV6-2/TRBV6-3,TRBJ2-1,TRBD2,once,CASRHGTSGGAGYFDEQFF,TGTGCCAGCAGGCACGGGACTAGCGGGGGGGCGGGATATTTCGATGAGCAGTTCTTC
TRBV6-1,TRBJ2-5,-,-,CASSDPRSGSYQETQYF,TGTGCCAGCAGTGACCCCCGAAGCGGTAGCTACCAAGAGACCCAGTACTTC
TRBV6-2/TRBV6-3,TRBJ1-2,-,-,CASSDPRGLRYGYTF,TGTGCCAGCAGCGATCCCCGGGGACTGCGCTATGGCTACACCTTC
TRBV7-2,TRBJ1-2,TRBD1,few,CASSLAPGQAIYGYTF,TGTGCCAGCAGCTTAGCGCCCGGACAGGCCATCTATGGCTACACCTTC
TRBV9,TRBJ2-1,-,-,CASSVGTEIYNEQFF,TGTGCCAGCAGCGTAGGGACTGAAATCTACAATGAGCAGTTCTTC
TRBV6-6,TRBJ1-5,-,-,CASSGHPDQPQHF,TGTGCCAGCTCCGGACATCCGGATCAGCCCCAGCATTTT
TRBV6-6,TRBJ1-1,-,-,CASSREDGPFF,TGTGCCAGCAGTCGGGAGGATGGTCCTTTCTTT
TRBV7-2,TRBJ2-3,TRBD2,few,CASSSPPGLAGVGGTDTQYF,TGTGCCAGCAGTTCCCCACCGGGACTAGCGGGAGTGGGGGGCACAGATACGCAGTATTTT
TRBV9,TRBJ2-2,-,-,CASSRRTNTGELFF,TGTGCCAGCAGTCGTCGAACGAACACCGGGGAGCTGTTTTTT
TRBV4-3,TRBJ2-7,-,-,CAGSQESDGGPYEQYF,TGCGCCGGCAGCCAAGAAAGCGACGGGGGGCCCTACGAGCAGTACTTC
TRBV6-2/TRBV6-3,TRBJ1-2,-,once,CASSSRPGFLANYGCTF,TGTGCCAGCAGTTCGAGGCCAGGGTTTCTGGCTAACTATGGCTGCACCTTC
TRBV7-7,TRBJ2-3,-,few,CASSLASIRDTQYF,TGTGCTAGCAGCTTAGCGTCTATCCGAGATACGCAGTATTTT
TRBV4-1,TRBJ2-7,-,-,CASSQRAPSFTYEQYF,TGCGCCAGCAGCCAACGGGCTCCATCTTTTACCTACGAGCAGTACTTC
TRBV14,TRBJ2-7,TRBD1,-,CASSMTGVTSYEQYF,TGTGCCAGCAGCATGACAGGGGTCACTTCCTACGAGCAGTACTTC
TRBV12-5,TRBJ2-2,TRBD1,-,CASGPGTGNTGELFF,TGTGCTAGTGGTCCCGGGACAGGAAACACCGGGGAGCTGTTTTTT
TRBV6-2/TRBV6-3,TRBJ2-7,-,few,CATASSSYNEQYF,TGTGCCACAGCGTCGAGCTCCTACAATGAGCAGTACTTC
TRBV2,TRBJ2-5,-,-,CASSEPPITVGRETQYF,TGTGCCAGCAGTGAACCACCTATAACCGTTGGCAGAGAGACCCAGTACTTC
TRBV19,TRBJ2-5,TRBD1,-,CATQGTGGQETQYF,TGTGCCACCCAAGGGACAGGGGGGCAAGAGACCCAGTACTTC
TRBV6-2/TRBV6-3,TRBJ2-7,-,few,CASSPPVPYEQYF,TGTGCCAGCAGTCCACCAGTCCCCTACGAGCAGTACTTC
TRBV11-3,TRBJ1-1,TRBD1,-,CASSARTGNTEAFF,TGTGCCAGCAGCGCTCGGACAGGTAACACTGAAGCTTTCTTT
TRBV10-3,TRBJ2-6,-,-,CAISEPGSGANVLTF,TGTGCCATCAGCGAACCCGGCTCTGGGGCCAACGTCCTGACTTTC
TRBV27,TRBJ2-3,-,once,CASTQRDTQYF,TGTGCCAGCACCCAGAGGGATACGCAGTATTTT
TRBV12-3/TRBV12-4,TRBJ2-3,TRBD2,-,CASSRRPRLAGAEDTQYF,TGTGCCAGCAGTCGACGGCCCCGACTAGCGGGAGCCGAAGATACGCAGTATTTT
TRBV5-5,TRBJ2-7,-,-,CASSLDGGALREQYF,TGTGCCAGCAGCTTGGATGGGGGGGCGCTTCGGGAGCAGTACTTC
TRBV4-3,TRBJ1-6,-,-,CASSQDVTVQDRAYNSPLHF,TGCGCCAGCAGCCAAGACGTAACGGTACAGGACCGTGCCTATAATTCACCCCTCCACTTT
TRBV28,TRBJ2-5,-,-,CASSPRGIVLETQYF,TGTGCCAGCAGCCCCAGGGGTATAGTCCTGGAGACCCAGTACTTC
TRBV11-1,TRBJ1-1,-,-,CASSPSRGTMNTEAFF,TGTGCCAGCAGCCCCTCACGGGGCACGATGAACACTGAAGCTTTCTTT
TRBV27,TRBJ1-2,TRBD1,-,CASRDRGWGYTF,TGTGCCAGCAGAGACAGGGGTTGGGGCTACACCTTC
TRBV3-1,TRBJ2-3,-,-,CASSQGLFRQYF,TGTGCCAGCAGCCAAGGGCTATTCAGGCAGTATTTT
TRBV5-1,TRBJ2-5,TRBD2,-,CASSLGLAGGSKFVETQYF,TGCGCCAGCAGCTTAGGACTAGCGGGAGGATCTAAGTTTGTAGAGACCCAGTACTTC
TRBV12-3/TRBV12-4,TRBJ2-3,-,-,CASSLGQARADTQYF,TGTGCCAGCAGTTTGGGGCAGGCTAGAGCAGATACGCAATATTTT
TRBV7-6,TRBJ2-6,-,few,CASSLADGANVLTF,TGTGCCAGCAGCTTAGCGGATGGGGCCAACGTCCTGACTTTC
TRBV10-3,TRBJ2-7,-,-,CATLARSDDEQYF,TGTGCCACGCTAGCTAGGAGTGACGATGAGCAGTACTTC
TRBV7-2,TRBJ2-5,TRBD2,-,CASRAVGRGDQETQYF,TGTGCCAGCAGAGCGGTGGGGCGGGGGGACCAGGAGACCCAGTACTTC
TRBV3-1,TRBJ2-1,-,few,CASSQVSRDEQFF,TGTGCCAGCAGCCAAGTTTCCCGGGATGAGCAGTTCTTC
TRBV4-1,TRBJ2-7,TRBD1,-,CASSLERQGTGGLEQYF,TGCGCCAGCAGCCTTGAGAGACAGGGGACAGGGGGCCTCGAGCAGTACTTC
TRBV6-2/TRBV6-3,TRBJ2-1,-,-,CASSYVRTGEGGAFF,TGTGCCAGCAGTTACGTCAGAACAGGGGAGGGGGGTGCGTTCTTC
TRBV7-2,TRBJ2-3,-,-,CASSLVRGQGDTQYF,TGTGCCAGCAGCTTAGTTAGGGGCCAGGGAGATACGCAGTATTTT